This T cell receptor (beta chain) was recovered during a study of response to subunit inactivated influenza vaccine (dated by TCRdb to the late 2010s). With respect to the entire study: Deep quantitative profiling of the T cell receptor repertoire was used in the study to follow responses to a trivalent subunit inactivated influenza vaccine.

Preparation of the library involved RT-PCR. The reads were generated on an Illumina HiSeq 2500. The public sequencing data were trimmed at Q25 with fastp and processed into clonotypes with MiXCR by TCRdb, which kept only in-frame beta chains. Identical CDR3 proteins give one entry, which carries the most common genes and DNA. Counted in this sample were just under 550,000 distinct CDR3 sequences; under 25% of them appeared once. The top ten constitute roughly 2.8% of the sample. This clonotype was detected a few times. Its antigen specificity is not known. The input lacks base qualities; no much larger clone sits a single base away. Trimming takes 1 base from V and 4 bases from J, and the germline ends sit 11 bases apart. The CDR3 runs 14 residues from the cysteine to the phenylalanine. The sequence is cut down to CDR3 DNA, 42 bases in frame from base 1. According to the germline V gene, CDR1 reads MGHRA and CDR2 reads YSYEKL.

Broader findings and caveats from the paper: The authors proposed that each seasonal influenza vaccination may bring in only a limited number of new T cells.

These data were also filed under a second study, of T cells expressing NK-cell markers. The second investigation adds: TCR beta cDNA libraries were prepared using 5'RACE template switching, which introduced a universal primer site and unique molecular identifiers. In sorted CD3+CD56+NKG2C+, CD3+CD56+NKG2C- and CD3+CD56-NKG2C+ T-cell subsets from several donors, TCR beta-chain repertoires were profiled. Among the eight sequenced donors, only one was HCMV-seronegative, while the other seven were HCMV-seropositive. In several experiments an anti-gammadeltaTCR antibody was added to restrict sorting to alphabetaTCR-expressing T cells. For five or six donors, the dominant CD3+CD56+NKG2C+ clonotypes were among the top 10 CD8+ clonotypes and accounted for 1.0-7.0% of CD8+ T cells. Those dominant clonotypes were again the most abundant among CD3+CD56-NKG2C+ cells in a few donors, at about 25-60.1%. It remained unclear whether the expanded NKG2C-expressing T cell clones were specific for HCMV antigens. The eight sequenced donors were randomly selected healthy volunteers, three men and five women. A commercial ELISA kit detecting HCMV-specific IgG in serum was used to determine HCMV serostatus. Peripheral blood mononuclear cells were isolated from blood by Ficoll density gradient centrifugation. Using Miltenyi isolation kits, CD4+ and CD8+ T cells were isolated from PBMC through magnetic immunoseparation. cDNA synthesis was primed from the TCR beta constant segment, followed by two successive PCR amplification steps. The libraries were sequenced on Illumina HiSeq 2000/2500, MiSeq or NextSeq, producing 2 x 150 bp reads. MIGEC handled demultiplexing of the reads and grouping by UMI, while MiTCR was used to assemble and quantify clonotypes. To remove erroneous sequences, TCR cDNA sequences were retained only when supported by two or more reads. The tcR package was used for downstream repertoire analysis, and clonotypes were matched between fractions using CDR3 nucleotide sequence together with V segment. VDJmatch was used to annotate antigen specificity against VDJdb, with one amino acid substitution in CDR3 allowed.

The source material was CD4+ T cells sorted from PBMCs, sampled 11 to 12 days after vaccination. The chain couples TRBV4-1 to TRBJ2-7; TRBD1 might be the D gene, on 6 matching bases. The TCR sequence derives from a man aged 50 to 59 who received an inactivated influenza vaccine. Donor details come from another sample of the same person, matched by shared clones. The base sequence is TGCGCCAGCAGCCAAGCTCCAGGGGCATACGAGCAGTACTTC. This codes for CASSQAPGAYEQYF.